This TCR beta chain was captured by sequencing in a study of T-cell reconstitution after alpha-beta-depleted transplantation in children. Study observations and caveats: TCRbeta diversity was high at day 60 in some patients (a result of surviving recipient T cells and thymic progenitors). Several hundred rapidly expanded clones from non-depleted graft cells reportedly supplied alpha-beta T cells about two months post-transplant. Hyperexpanded clones declined; after one year, newly produced T cells mostly supplied diversity.

This sample's TCRbeta library carried unique molecular identifier barcodes. TCRdb passed the PCR reads through MiXCR, listing each CDR3 protein once. The sample consists of about a million distinct CDR3 sequences, about 29% of them appearing once. Germline lookup yields CDR1 MNHEY and CDR2 SVGEGT. The CDR3 is made up of 15 amino acids. V was clipped by 2 bases and J by 1 base, with 10 bases between them. This clonotype came up a few times. Antigen unknown. The source of this sequence is a boy in the first two years of life who had a stem cell transplant for SCID, so the T cells may come from the graft donor. The specimen was PBMCs, mostly from graft donor cells, collected 360 days after TCRalphabeta/CD19-depleted stem cell transplant. The chain links TRBV6-2 or TRBV6-3 to TRBJ2-3, with a weak D call TRBD1 (6 bases). CDR3 sequence (DNA): TGTGCCAGCAGTTACCCGTGGACAGGCACAGATACGCAGTATTTT. It codes for CASSYPWTGTDTQYF.